This TCR beta chain was identified during a study of shared clonotypes between healthy human individuals. In the study overall: CD4 naive and CD4 memory each took three plates per donor, while CD8 naive took two and CD8 memory one.

Sequenced by immunoSEQ multiplex PCR; TCRdb stores in-frame clones only, minus some. The sample consists of 2 million to 2.5 million clones, 90% to 97% of them appearing once. This clonotype was obtained from a man younger than 30 in good health. The material sequenced was naive CD4+ T cells sorted from blood. Subset in this sample: CD45RA+ positively selected.

CDR3 DNA: TGTGCCAGCAGCTTTAGCGGAGCTGCGGAGACCCAGTACTTC. It is translated as CASSFSGAAETQYF. The chain carries TRBV5-6 and TRBJ2-5; perhaps TRBD2 as D (6 bases). Trimming removed 2 bases from V and 5 bases from J, with 13 bases in between. Germline V gene data show CDR1 as SGHDT and CDR2 as YYEEEE. This CDR3 spans 14 amino acids.